This record looks at one T cell receptor (beta chain) sequence and its context. This sample was included in a study of blood T cell repertoires in COVID-19. Libraries were prepared by immunoSEQ multiplex PCR; TCRdb keeps only in-frame clonotypes and omits some of them. The repertoire holds about 350,000 clones, with around nine tenths as singletons. Per the germline V gene, CDR1 is SGDLS and CDR2 is YYNGEE. Trimming left V 0 bases short and J 0 bases short, with 14 bases between. This CDR3 is 17 amino acids long. The specimen sequenced was peripheral blood. The chain couples TRBV9 to TRBJ2-3, with D possibly TRBD2 on 6 matching bases. The clonotype was recovered from a woman aged 55-69 years with COVID-19, enrolled during active disease. The CDR3 region is CASSVAGGSSSTDTQYF. CDR3 nucleotide sequence: TGTGCCAGCAGCGTAGCCGGGGGTTCTTCTAGCACAGATACGCAGTATTTT.